This entry lists 29 T cell receptor beta chains sequenced from one sample in a study of blood T cell repertoires in COVID-19. Data came from immunoSEQ multiplex PCR; TCRdb stores just in-frame clones and leaves some out. In the table there are under 200,000 clones, 80% to 95% of which are singletons. Sequencing was carried out using peripheral blood. Source of these receptors: a middle-aged man with acute or convalescent COVID-19.

This clone was observed a single time. This chain links TRBV6-8 with TRBJ2-1; 10 bases fit TRBD2. J lost 0 bases, V lost 7 bases, and 12 bases had no gene match. The CDR3 length is 18 residues. The germline V gene encodes CDR1 MNHGY and CDR2 SAAAGT. This CDR3 is CASKRLLAGTSSYNEQFF. CDR3 in DNA: TGTGCCAGCAAGAGGTTACTAGCGGGGACTTCCTCCTACAATGAGCAGTTCTTC.

CDR3 residues: CASSLETVPLYEQYV. The CDR3 DNA is TGTGCCAGCAGCTTAGAGACAGTCCCACTCTACGAGCAGTACGTC. This chain joins TRBV7-8 and TRBJ2-7; weak D call: TRBD1 (5 bases). The CDR3 is 15 amino acids. CDR1 and CDR2 (germline): SGHVS, FQNEAQ. V was cut by 1 base and J by 3 bases, with 13 bases left in between.

The chain combines TRBV6-2 or TRBV6-3 with TRBJ2-5, with D hard to call. Germline V gene lookup returns CDR1 MNHEY and CDR2 SVGEGT. V was cut by 2 bases and J by 4 bases, with 17 bases left in between. This CDR3 contains 16 residues. CDR3 in DNA: TGTGCCAGCAGTTACGACCTAGTGGCGCGAGGAGAGACCCAGTACTTC. Its protein is CASSYDLVARGETQYF.

V is TRBV15 and J is TRBJ1-1; weak D call: TRBD1 (5 bases). Deletions cut 0 bases from V and 8 bases from J, with 10 bases between. The CDR3 contains 13 residues. Germline V CDR1 and CDR2: LNHNV, YYDKDF (reference sequence). CDR3 in amino acids: CATSREGGVEAFF. CDR3 bases: TGTGCCACCAGCAGAGAGGGGGGGGTAGAAGCTTTCTTT.

This chain joins TRBV4-3 and TRBJ2-2; D may be TRBD2 (5 bases). The germline CDR1 and CDR2 sequences are LGHNA and YSLEER. The CDR3 loop spans 14 amino acids. Trimming shortened V by 3 bases and J by 6 bases, and 11 bases separated the two germline ends. Here the CDR3 DNA reads TGCGCCAGCAGCCATGCAAAACTAGCCGGGGAGCTGTTTTTT. Its protein is CASSHAKLAGELFF.

V usage is TRBV21-1 and J usage is TRBJ2-5; the D call TRBD1 from the table was never checked on the DNA. TRBV21-1 is a pseudogene. CDR3 size: 17 residues. The CDR3 DNA follows: TGTGCCAGCAGCAAAGTGGCCTGGGGACACTTTCAAGAGACCCAGTACTTC. Amino acid sequence: CASSKVAWGHFQETQYF.

The chain combines TRBV29-1 with TRBJ1-1; D unresolved. From germline, CDR1 is SQVTM and CDR2 ANQGSEA. This CDR3 region has 11 residues. The ends were cut back, 7 bases at V and 6 bases at J, with 12 bases in the middle. For the CDR3, the DNA is TGCAGCGCCCGTCCCCAGGCTGAAGCTTTCTTT. Amino acid sequence: CSARPQAEAFF. Variable domain in full (rest from reference TRBV29-1 and TRBJ1-1): SAVISQKPSRDICQRGTSLTIQCQVDSQVTMMFWYRQQPGQSLTLIATANQGSEATYESGFVIDKFPISRPNLTFSTLTVSNMSPEDSSIYLCSARPQAEAFFGQGTRLTVV.

This chain uses TRBV7-8 with TRBJ2-7; TRBD2 aligns across 11 bases. From germline, CDR1 is SGHVS and CDR2 FQNEAQ. The CDR3 has 16 residues. V lost 2 bases, J lost 4 bases, and 7 bases stayed unmatched. CDR3 bases: TGTGCCAGCAGCTTAACTAGCGGGAGCCCCTTGTACGAGCAGTACTTC. This sequence encodes CASSLTSGSPLYEQYF.

The gene calls are TRBV12-3 or TRBV12-4 and TRBJ2-3, with D uncertain. V dropped 2 bases and J dropped 9 bases, with 12 bases sitting between them. The CDR3 consists of 13 residues. Here the CDR3 DNA reads TGTGCCAGCAGTTTAACTCCCCCCGCCACGCAGTATTTT. Encoded protein: CASSLTPPATQYF.

This chain connects TRBV9 to TRBJ2-3; TRBD1 is a possible D gene (7 bases). The CDR3 has 15 amino acids. V was trimmed by 4 bases and J by 1 base, leaving 13 bases between them. Looked up from germline, CDR1 is SGDLS and CDR2 is YYNGEE. For the CDR3, the DNA is TGTGCCAGCAGCTTCCAGGGGGGTCGCACAGATACGCAGTATTTT. Translation: CASSFQGGRTDTQYF.

The rearrangement joins TRBV5-1 to TRBJ2-2; 7 bases are shared with TRBD1. CDR1 is SGHRS and CDR2 is YFSETQ in the germline V gene. The CDR3 totals 14 residues. With 4 bases clipped from V and 7 bases from J, the junction kept 7 bases outside the gene matches. CDR3 nucleotide sequence: TGCGCCAGCAGCGCCGGGACAGTACACGGGGAGCTGTTTTTT. This gives the protein CASSAGTVHGELFF. Full variable domain (missing parts from reference TRBV5-1 and TRBJ2-2): KAGVTQTPRYLIKTRGQQVTLSCSPISGHRSVSWYQQTPGQGLQFLFEYFSETQRNKGNFPGRFSGRQFSNSRSEMNVSTLELGDSALYLCASSAGTVHGELFFGEGSRLTVL.

V usage is TRBV28 and J usage is TRBJ1-4; possibly TRBD1 for D (6 bases). Between the trimmed V and J ends, which lost 3 bases and 4 bases, there was a span of 15 bases. The CDR3 extends over 16 amino acids. CDR1 MDHEN and CDR2 SYDVKM come from the germline V gene. CDR3 sequence (DNA): TGTGCCAGCAGTTTTACGAAGGGGGGGGTTAATGAAAAACTGTTTTTT. Amino acid sequence: CASSFTKGGVNEKLFF.

The chain is built from TRBV12-3 or TRBV12-4 and TRBJ1-2; TRBD1 might be the D (6 bases). V lost 3 bases and J lost 8, with 13 bases in between. This CDR3 comprises 13 residues. The CDR3 sequence: CASSFQQGRGYTF. The CDR3, as DNA: TGTGCCAGCAGTTTTCAACAGGGTCGAGGCTACACCTTC.

The V call is TRBV4-1, the J call TRBJ1-6, with TRBD1 as a possible D gene (6 bases). Germline V gene data show CDR1 as MGHRA and CDR2 as YSYEKL. The V end was cut by 1 base, the J end by 7 bases, with 11 bases between. CDR3 size: 15 residues. CDR3 coding DNA: TGCGCCAGCAGCCAAGTTGTCAGGGGAAATTCACCCCTCCACTTT. Translated: CASSQVVRGNSPLHF.

The rearrangement joins TRBV7-6 to TRBJ2-1; 15 bases agree with TRBD2. The CDR3 sequence is 17 residues long. Germline CDR1 is SGHVS and CDR2 is FNYEAQ. V lost 1 base to trimming and J lost 10 bases; unmatched junction nucleotides: 8. The CDR3 coding sequence is TGTGCCAGCAGCTTAGGTGTGGGGACTAGCGGGAGGTCCGAGCAGTTCTTC. Translating gives CASSLGVGTSGRSEQFF.

V is TRBV28 and J is TRBJ2-1; D is perhaps TRBD1 (5 bases). The germline V gene has CDR1 MDHEN and CDR2 SYDVKM. The germline V and J ends were trimmed by 6 bases and 6 bases, with 36 bases remaining between them. This CDR3 is built from 21 residues. The CDR3 loop is CASSQIFRAGPVLFSGNEQFF. In nucleotides, the CDR3 is TGTGCCAGCAGCCAAATATTTCGGGCAGGGCCTGTTCTGTTTTCTGGCAATGAGCAGTTCTTC.

The gene calls are TRBV7-9 and TRBJ1-4, with TRBD1 matching over 7 bases. Germline V gene data show CDR1 as SEHNR and CDR2 as FQNEAQ (reference sequence). Unmatched junction bases numbered 4, after V lost 5 bases and J lost 4 bases. The CDR3 runs to 14 residues. DNA of the CDR3: TGTGCCAGCAGCCCCGGGACAGTTAATGAAAAACTGTTTTTT. Translation: CASSPGTVNEKLFF.

The sample holds a few counts of this clone. This chain joins TRBV7-9 and TRBJ2-1; D not certain. Germline V gene data show CDR1 as SEHNR and CDR2 as FQNEAQ (reference sequence). V was trimmed by 5 bases and J by 5 bases, leaving 7 bases between them. The CDR3 loop spans 12 amino acids. The CDR3 DNA reads TGTGCCAGCAGCCTAAAGAACAATGAGCAGTTCTTC. It yields the protein CASSLKNNEQFF.

The J gene is TRBJ1-3, the V gene TRBV6-5; D may be TRBD1 (5 bases). This CDR3 is 15 amino acids long. V lost 6 bases and J 0 bases, leaving 12 bases between the germline ends. Germline V gene sequence: CDR1 MNHEY, CDR2 SVGAGI. The CDR3 sequence: CASRSQESSGNTIYF. CDR3 nucleotide sequence: TGTGCCAGCAGATCACAGGAGAGCTCTGGAAACACCATATATTTT.

V gene TRBV12-5 combines with J gene TRBJ1-1; possibly TRBD1 for D (5 bases). Germline values: CDR1 LGHNT, CDR2 FRNRAP. The CDR3 covers 14 residues. V was pared by 3 bases and J by 0 bases, with 8 bases between. The CDR3: CASGFGGMNTEAFF. CDR3 in DNA: TGTGCTAGTGGTTTTGGGGGGATGAACACTGAAGCTTTCTTT.

J is TRBJ2-3 and V is TRBV7-9; 9 bases fit TRBD2. Germline V gene sequence: CDR1 SEHNR, CDR2 FQNEAQ (reference sequence). Trimming took 5 bases from V and 3 from J; bases not matched to a gene: 3. The CDR3 sequence is 14 residues long. CDR3 loop: CASSGLAITDTQYF. The DNA of the CDR3 is TGTGCCAGCAGCGGACTAGCGATAACAGATACGCAGTATTTT.

The chain couples TRBV9 to TRBJ2-7; 7 bases match TRBD2. Germline CDR1 SGDLS, CDR2 YYNGEE. CDR3 size: 15 residues. J gave up 2 bases and V 4 bases, and 9 bases lay outside the gene matches. CDR3 amino acids: CASSPGLADTYEQYF. The CDR3 DNA follows: TGTGCCAGCAGCCCCGGGCTAGCGGACACCTACGAGCAGTACTTC.

The chain uses TRBV11-2 and TRBJ1-2; 11 bases align to TRBD1. CDR1 is SGHAT, CDR2 FQNNGV, per germline. The V gene end was trimmed by 5 bases and the J gene end by 9 bases; junction bases not matched to a gene: 8. This CDR3 comprises 14 residues. Here the CDR3 DNA reads TGTGCCAGCAGCCCGATTGGGACAGGGGGAAGCTACACCTTC. Translation gives CASSPIGTGGSYTF. The variable domain in full, with the rest retrieved from reference TRBV11-2 and TRBJ1-2, is EAGVAQSPRYKIIEKRQSVAFWCNPISGHATLYWYQQILGQGPKLLIQFQNNGVVDDSQLPKDRFSAERLKGVDSTLKIQPAKLEDSAVYLCASSPIGTGGSYTFGSGTRLTVV.

The CDR3 sequence is CASSKGTGGLDEQFF. Written as DNA, the CDR3 is TGCGCCAGCAGCAAGGGGACAGGGGGCTTGGATGAGCAGTTCTTC. This chain links TRBV10-1 with TRBJ2-1; 12 nucleotides align to TRBD1. CDR1 and CDR2 from the germline V gene are WNHNN and SYGVQD (reference sequence). The CDR3 runs 15 residues. V gave up 6 bases and J gave up 8 bases; unmatched junction bases: 8.

V usage is TRBV4-3 and J usage is TRBJ2-2; 7 bases align to TRBD1. Germline assignment: CDR1 LGHNA and CDR2 YSLEER. Trimming removed 0 bases from V and 0 bases from J; junction bases left unmatched: 7. The CDR3 length is 18 residues. The CDR3 protein is CASSQEEGTAANTGELFF. CDR3 bases: TGCGCCAGCAGCCAAGAGGAAGGGACAGCGGCGAACACCGGGGAGCTGTTTTTT.

The gene calls are TRBV20-1 and TRBJ2-1; no definite D call. The V end was cut by 6 bases, the J end by 5 bases, with 8 bases between. The CDR3 sequence is 11 residues long. The germline V gene has CDR1 DFQATT and CDR2 SNEGSKA (reference sequence). The CDR3 nucleotides are TGCAGTGCCACTACACACAATGAGCAGTTCTTC. Protein: CSATTHNEQFF.

The gene calls are TRBV28 and TRBJ1-6; 7 positions agree with TRBD1. The CDR3 spans 15 residues. V was pared by 7 bases and J by 7 bases, with 10 bases of the junction left unmatched. Germline V gene data show CDR1 as MDHEN and CDR2 as SYDVKM. DNA for the CDR3: TGTGCCAGCATCTTAGCCGGGACAGTCAATTCACCCCTCCACTTT. Encoded protein: CASILAGTVNSPLHF. The full variable domain, with the rest looked up from reference TRBV28 and TRBJ1-6, is DVKVTQSSRYLVKRTGEKVFLECVQDMDHENMFWYRQDPGLGLRLIYFSYDVKMKEKGDIPEGYSVSREKKERFSLILESASTNQTSMYLCASILAGTVNSPLHFGNGTRLTVT.

This clone has a handful of counts. The V call is TRBV7-2, the J call TRBJ1-6, with D possibly TRBD1 on 5 matching bases. Germline V lookup: CDR1 SGHTA, CDR2 FQGNSA. CDR3 length equals 14 residues. V was clipped by 3 bases and J by 9 bases, with 12 bases between them. The CDR3 loop is CASSLWAGLSPLHF. In nucleotides, the CDR3 is TGTGCCAGCAGCTTGTGGGCGGGGCTTTCACCCCTCCACTTT.

This chain links TRBV19 with TRBJ1-6; no definite D call. The CDR3 runs to 16 residues. Trimming stripped 1 base from V and 9 bases from J, with 16 bases between. Germline V gene sequence: CDR1 LNHDA, CDR2 SQIVND (reference sequence). In nucleotides, the CDR3 is TGTGCCAGTAGTATAGGTCTAAGCGGGTCCGGTTCACCCCTCCACTTT. Its translation: CASSIGLSGSGSPLHF. Full variable domain (rest looked up from reference TRBV19 and TRBJ1-6): DGGITQSPKYLFRKEGQNVTLSCEQNLNHDAMYWYRQDPGQGLRLIYYSQIVNDFQKGDIAEGYSVSREKKESFPLTVTSAQKNPTAFYLCASSIGLSGSGSPLHFGNGTRLTVT.